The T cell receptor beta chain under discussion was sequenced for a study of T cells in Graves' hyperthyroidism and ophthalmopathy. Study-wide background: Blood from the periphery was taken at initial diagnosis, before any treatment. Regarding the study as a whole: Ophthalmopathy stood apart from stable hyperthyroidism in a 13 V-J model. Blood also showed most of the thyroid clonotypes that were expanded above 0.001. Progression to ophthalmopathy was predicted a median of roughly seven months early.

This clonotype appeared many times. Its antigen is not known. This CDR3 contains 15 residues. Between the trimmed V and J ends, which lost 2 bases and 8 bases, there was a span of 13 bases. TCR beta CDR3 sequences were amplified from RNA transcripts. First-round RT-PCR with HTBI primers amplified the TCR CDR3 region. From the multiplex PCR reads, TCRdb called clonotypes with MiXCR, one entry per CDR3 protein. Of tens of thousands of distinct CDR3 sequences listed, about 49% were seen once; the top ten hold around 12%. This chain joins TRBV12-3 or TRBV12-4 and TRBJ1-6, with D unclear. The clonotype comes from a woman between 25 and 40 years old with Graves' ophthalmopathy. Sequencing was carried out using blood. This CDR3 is CASSLRSGGDSPLHF. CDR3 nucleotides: TGTGCCAGCAGTTTAAGGAGCGGAGGCGATTCACCCCTCCACTTT.